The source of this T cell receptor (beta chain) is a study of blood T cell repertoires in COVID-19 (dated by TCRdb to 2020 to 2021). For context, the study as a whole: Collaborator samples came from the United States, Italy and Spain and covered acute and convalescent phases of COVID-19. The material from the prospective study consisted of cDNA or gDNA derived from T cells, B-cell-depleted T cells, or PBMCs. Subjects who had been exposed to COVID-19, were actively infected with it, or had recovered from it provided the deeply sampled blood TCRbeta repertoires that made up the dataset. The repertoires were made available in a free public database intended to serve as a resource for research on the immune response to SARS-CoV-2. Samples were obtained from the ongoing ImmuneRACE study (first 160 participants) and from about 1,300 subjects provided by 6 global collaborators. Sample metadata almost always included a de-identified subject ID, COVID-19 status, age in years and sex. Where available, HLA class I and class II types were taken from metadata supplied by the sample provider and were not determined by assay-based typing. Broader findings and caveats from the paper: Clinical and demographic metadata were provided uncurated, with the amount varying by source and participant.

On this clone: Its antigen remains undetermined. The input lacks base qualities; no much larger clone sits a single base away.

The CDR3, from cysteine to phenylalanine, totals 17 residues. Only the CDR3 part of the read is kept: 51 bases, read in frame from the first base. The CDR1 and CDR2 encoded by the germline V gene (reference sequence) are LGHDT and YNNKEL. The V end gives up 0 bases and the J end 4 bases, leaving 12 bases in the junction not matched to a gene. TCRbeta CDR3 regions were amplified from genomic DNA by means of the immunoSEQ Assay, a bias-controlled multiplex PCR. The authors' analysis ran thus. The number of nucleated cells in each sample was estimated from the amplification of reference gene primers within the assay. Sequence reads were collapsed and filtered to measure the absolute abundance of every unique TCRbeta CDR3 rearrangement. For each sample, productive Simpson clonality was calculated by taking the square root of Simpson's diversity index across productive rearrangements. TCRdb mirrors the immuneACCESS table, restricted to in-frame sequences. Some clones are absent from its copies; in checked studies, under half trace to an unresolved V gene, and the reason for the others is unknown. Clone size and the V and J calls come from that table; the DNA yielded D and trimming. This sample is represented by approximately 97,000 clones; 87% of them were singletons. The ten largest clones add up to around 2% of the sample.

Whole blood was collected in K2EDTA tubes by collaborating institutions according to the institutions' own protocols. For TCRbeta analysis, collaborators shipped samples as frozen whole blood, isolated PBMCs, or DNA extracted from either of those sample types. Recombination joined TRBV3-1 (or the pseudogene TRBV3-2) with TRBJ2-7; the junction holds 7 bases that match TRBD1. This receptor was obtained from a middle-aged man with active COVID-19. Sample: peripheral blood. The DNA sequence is TGTGCCAGCAGCCAAGAGGGCACGTGGCAGGGGGTTTACGAGCAGTACTTC. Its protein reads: CASSQEGTWQGVYEQYF.